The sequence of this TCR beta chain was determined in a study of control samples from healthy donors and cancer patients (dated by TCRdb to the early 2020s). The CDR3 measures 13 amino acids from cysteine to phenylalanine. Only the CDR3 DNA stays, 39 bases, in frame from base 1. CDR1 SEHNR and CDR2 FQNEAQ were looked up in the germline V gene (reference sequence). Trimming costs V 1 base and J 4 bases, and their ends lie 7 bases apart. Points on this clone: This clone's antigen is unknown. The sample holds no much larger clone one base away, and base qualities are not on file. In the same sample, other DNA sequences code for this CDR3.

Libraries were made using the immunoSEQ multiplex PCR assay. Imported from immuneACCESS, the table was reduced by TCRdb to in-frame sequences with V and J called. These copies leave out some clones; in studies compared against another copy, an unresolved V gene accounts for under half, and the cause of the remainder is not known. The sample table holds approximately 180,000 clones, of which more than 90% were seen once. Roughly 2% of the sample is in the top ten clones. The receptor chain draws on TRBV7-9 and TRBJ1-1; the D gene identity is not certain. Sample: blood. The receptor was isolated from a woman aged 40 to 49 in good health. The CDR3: CASSLEGGTEAFF. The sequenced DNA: TGTGCCAGCAGCTTAGAAGGTGGCACTGAAGCTTTCTTT.